The subject of this entry is one T cell receptor (beta chain). The ends lost 0 bases at V and 5 bases at J; junction bases unmatched: 4. This CDR3 is built from 16 residues. CDR1 and CDR2 from the germline V gene are LNHNV and YYDKDF (reference sequence). The data stem from a study of shared T cell receptors in the human thymus. Produced via immunoSEQ multiplex PCR; TCRdb's table is partial and in-frame only. This table holds under 850,000 clones, roughly 90% found once. This sample also belongs to another study, concerning human thymus T cells. Per that paper: An apparent bias in V and J gene usage was seen in thymic and blood repertoires.

The rearrangement links TRBV15 to TRBJ2-1; 10 bases align to TRBD2. The sample taken for sequencing was thymocytes. This clonotype was sampled from a boy in the first two years of life with a congenital heart defect. CDR3 nucleotide sequence: TGTGCCACCAGCAGAGATTTCAGCGGGAGGGACAATGAGCAGTTCTTC. Protein sequence: CATSRDFSGRDNEQFF.